What follows are 4 T cell receptor beta chains derived from one specimen sequenced in a study of quantifying T cell responses using KT2 cells. Study-level background: TCR alpha and beta constant-region primers primed reverse transcription of RNA.

The cDNA 3' end received a ligated oligonucleotide with a UMI. The first PCR ran approximately 4 cycles with an equimolar RC1.1 and RC1.2 beta primer mix. TCRdb re-analysed the UMI-ligation and nested PCR reads in MiXCR, keeping a single row per CDR3 protein. The sample holds tens of thousands of distinct CDR3 sequences, over 9% seen once. Sequencing input: PBMCs spiked with cells of the T cell clone KT2. The receptor source for this set is a human donor.

The rearrangement uses TRBV24-1 and TRBJ2-7, with D possibly matching TRBD1 (5 bases). The CDR3 sequence is 14 residues long. Trimming shortened V by 0 bases and J by 5 bases, and 10 bases separated the two germline ends. CDR1 KGHDR and CDR2 SFDVKD come from the germline V gene. The CDR3 reads CATSDLPPRDEQYF. DNA for the CDR3: TGTGCCACCAGTGATTTGCCCCCCAGGGACGAGCAGTACTTC.

This chain joins TRBV6-5 and TRBJ1-2; TRBD1 aligns across 7 bases. Germline values: CDR1 MNHEY, CDR2 SVGAGI. V lost 8 bases, J lost 5 bases, and 11 bases stayed unmatched. The CDR3 spans 14 residues. CDR3 bases: TGTGCCAGCTCCGAGGGGGCCTCAGTGTATGGCTACACCTTC. This translates into CASSEGASVYGYTF.

The sample holds many counts of this clonotype. The chain is built from TRBV20-1 and TRBJ2-3, with 13 bases matching TRBD2. The J segment lost 3 bases and the V segment lost 4 bases, leaving 4 bases of the junction unmatched. The CDR3 contains 15 residues. CDR1 and CDR2 from the germline V gene are DFQATT and SNEGSKA (reference sequence). Here the CDR3 reads CSATGLAGRTDTQYF. The CDR3 coding sequence is TGCAGTGCTACGGGACTAGCGGGGCGGACAGATACGCAGTATTTT.

The CDR3 nucleotides are TGTGCCAGCAGTTCTCCAGCCGGGCGGAACACTGAAGCTTTCTTT. This translates into CASSSPAGRNTEAFF. V usage is TRBV6-5 and J usage is TRBJ1-1; D gene ambiguous. Per germline, CDR1 MNHEY and CDR2 SVGAGI. There are 15 residues in the CDR3. V lost 4 bases and J 1 base, leaving 13 bases between the germline ends.